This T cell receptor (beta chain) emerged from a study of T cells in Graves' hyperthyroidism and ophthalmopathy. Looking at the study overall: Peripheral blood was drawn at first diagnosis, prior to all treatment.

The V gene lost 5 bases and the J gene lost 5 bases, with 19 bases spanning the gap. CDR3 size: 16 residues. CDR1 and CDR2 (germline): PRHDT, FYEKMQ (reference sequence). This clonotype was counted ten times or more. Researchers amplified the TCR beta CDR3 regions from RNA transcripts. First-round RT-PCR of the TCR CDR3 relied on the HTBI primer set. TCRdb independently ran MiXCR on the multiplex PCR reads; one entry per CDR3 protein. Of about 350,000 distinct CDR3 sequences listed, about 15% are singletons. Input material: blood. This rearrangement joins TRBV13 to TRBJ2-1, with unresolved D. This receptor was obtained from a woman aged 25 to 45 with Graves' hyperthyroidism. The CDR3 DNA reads TGTGCCAGCAGCCCTCGCGGTTCCCTATTGAACAATGAGCAGTTCTTC. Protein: CASSPRGSLLNNEQFF.